This entry describes one TCR beta chain. Its cognate antigen is unknown. The entry originates in a study of T cell responses to AZD1222 COVID-19 vaccine. Study results and caveats: The study reported that nearly half of spike-specific TCRs target unmutated variant regions. Only a handful of people who got AZD1222 tested seropositive at baseline.

Sequencing used immunoSEQ multiplex PCR; TCRdb keeps in-frame clones, though not all of them. Seen here are about 120,000 clones, approximately 88% observed once, and the top ten hold less than 6%. Germline V CDR1 and CDR2: SGHTA, FQGNSA. V was cut by 5 bases and J by 4 bases, with 12 bases left in between. This CDR3 is 13 amino acids long. The receptor was derived from an adult in good health. The gene calls are TRBV7-2 and TRBJ2-7; the D gene is possibly TRBD2 (6 bases). The material was peripheral blood, obtained on day 0 of AZD1222 vaccination. Here the CDR3 reads CASSAVRGYEQYF. CDR3 nucleotide sequence: TGTGCCAGCAGCGCCGTCCGGGGGTACGAGCAGTACTTC.